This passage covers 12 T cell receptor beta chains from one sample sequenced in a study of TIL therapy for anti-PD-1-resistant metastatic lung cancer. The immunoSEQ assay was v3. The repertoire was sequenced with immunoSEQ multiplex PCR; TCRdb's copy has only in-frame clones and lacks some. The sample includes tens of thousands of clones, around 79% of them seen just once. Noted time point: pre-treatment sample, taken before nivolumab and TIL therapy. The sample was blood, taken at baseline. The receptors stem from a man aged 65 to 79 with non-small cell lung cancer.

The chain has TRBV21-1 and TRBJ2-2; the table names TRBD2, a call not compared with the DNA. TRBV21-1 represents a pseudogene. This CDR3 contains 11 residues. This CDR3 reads CASSLTGELFF. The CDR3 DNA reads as TGTGCCAGCAGCCTGACCGGGGAGCTGTTTTTT.

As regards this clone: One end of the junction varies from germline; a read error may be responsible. The CDR3 spells CAGSGVAGGETQYF. Written as DNA, the CDR3 is TGTGCCGGTAGTGGGGTGGCGGGAGGAGAGACCCAGTACTTC. The V and J genes are TRBV19 and TRBJ2-5; 8 positions agree with TRBD2. This CDR3 is 14 amino acids long. Germline lookup yields CDR1 LNHDA and CDR2 SQIVND (reference sequence).

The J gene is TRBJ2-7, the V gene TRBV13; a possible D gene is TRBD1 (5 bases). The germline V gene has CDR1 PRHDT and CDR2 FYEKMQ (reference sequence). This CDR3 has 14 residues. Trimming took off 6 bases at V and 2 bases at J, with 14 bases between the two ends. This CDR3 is CASSGAGPPYEQYF. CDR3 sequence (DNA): TGTGCCAGCAGTGGGGCAGGGCCGCCCTACGAGCAGTACTTC.

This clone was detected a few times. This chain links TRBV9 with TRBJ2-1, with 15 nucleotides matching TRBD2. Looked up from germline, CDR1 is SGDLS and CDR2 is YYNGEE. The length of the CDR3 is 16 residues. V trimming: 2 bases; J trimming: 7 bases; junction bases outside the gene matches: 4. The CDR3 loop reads CASSVAGTSGRNEQFF. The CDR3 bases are TGTGCCAGCAGCGTGGCCGGGACTAGCGGGAGGAATGAGCAGTTCTTC.

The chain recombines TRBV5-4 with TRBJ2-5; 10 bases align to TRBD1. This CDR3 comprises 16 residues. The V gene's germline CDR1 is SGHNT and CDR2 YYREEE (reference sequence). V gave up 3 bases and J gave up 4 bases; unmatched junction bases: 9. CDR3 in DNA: TGTGCCAGCAGCTCCTCGACAGGGGGCGCAGGAGAGACCCAGTACTTC. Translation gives CASSSSTGGAGETQYF.

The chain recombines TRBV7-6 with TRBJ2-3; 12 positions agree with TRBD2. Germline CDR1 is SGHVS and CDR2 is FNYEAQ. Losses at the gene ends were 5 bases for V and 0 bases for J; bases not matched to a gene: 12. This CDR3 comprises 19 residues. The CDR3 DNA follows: TGTGCCAGCAGCGAGCGGACTAGCGGGACCCCCCTTAGCACAGATACGCAGTATTTT. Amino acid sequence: CASSERTSGTPLSTDTQYF. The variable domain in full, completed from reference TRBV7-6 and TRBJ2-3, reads GAGVSQSPRYKVTKRGQDVALRCDPISGHVSLYWYRQALGQGPEFLTYFNYEAQQDKSGLPNDRFSAERPEGSISTLTIQRTEQRDSAMYRCASSERTSGTPLSTDTQYFGPGTRLTVL.

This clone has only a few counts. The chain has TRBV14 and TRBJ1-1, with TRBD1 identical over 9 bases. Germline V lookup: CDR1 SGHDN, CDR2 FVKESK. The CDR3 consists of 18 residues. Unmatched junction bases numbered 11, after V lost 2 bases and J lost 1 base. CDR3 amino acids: CASSQMDGTGSPNTEAFF. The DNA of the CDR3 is TGTGCCAGCAGCCAAATGGACGGGACAGGGAGCCCGAACACTGAAGCTTTCTTT.

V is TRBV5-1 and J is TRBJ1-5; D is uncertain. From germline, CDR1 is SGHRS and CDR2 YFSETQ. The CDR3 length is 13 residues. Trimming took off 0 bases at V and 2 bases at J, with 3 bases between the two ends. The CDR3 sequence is CASSLDGNQPQHF. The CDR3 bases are TGCGCCAGCAGCTTGGATGGCAATCAGCCCCAGCATTTT.

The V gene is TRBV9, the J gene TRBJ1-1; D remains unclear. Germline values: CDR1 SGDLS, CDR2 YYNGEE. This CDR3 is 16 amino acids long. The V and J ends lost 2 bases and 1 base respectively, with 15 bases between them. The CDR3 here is CASSVQPAGRNTEAFF. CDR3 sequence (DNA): TGTGCCAGCAGCGTGCAGCCCGCCGGACGGAACACTGAAGCTTTCTTT.

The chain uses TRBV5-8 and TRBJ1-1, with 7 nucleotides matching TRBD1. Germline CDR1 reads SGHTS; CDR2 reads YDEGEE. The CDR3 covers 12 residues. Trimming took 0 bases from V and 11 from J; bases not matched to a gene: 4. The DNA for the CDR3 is TGTGCCAGCAGCTTGGCCAGGGGGGCCGCTTTCTTT. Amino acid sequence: CASSLARGAAFF.

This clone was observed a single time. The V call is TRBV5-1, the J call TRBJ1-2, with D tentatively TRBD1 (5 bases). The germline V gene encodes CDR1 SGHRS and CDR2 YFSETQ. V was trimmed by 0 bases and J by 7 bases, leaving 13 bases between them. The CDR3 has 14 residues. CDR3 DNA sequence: TGCGCCAGCAGCTTGGGAAGAACAGGTCCTGGCTACACCTTC. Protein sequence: CASSLGRTGPGYTF.

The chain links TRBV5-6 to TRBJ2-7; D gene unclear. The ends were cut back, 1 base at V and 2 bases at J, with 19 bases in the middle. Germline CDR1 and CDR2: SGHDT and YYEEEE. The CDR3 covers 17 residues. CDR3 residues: CASSLRLGSSRTYEQYF. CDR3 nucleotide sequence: TGTGCCAGCAGCTTGCGGTTGGGGTCAAGTAGAACCTACGAGCAGTACTTC.